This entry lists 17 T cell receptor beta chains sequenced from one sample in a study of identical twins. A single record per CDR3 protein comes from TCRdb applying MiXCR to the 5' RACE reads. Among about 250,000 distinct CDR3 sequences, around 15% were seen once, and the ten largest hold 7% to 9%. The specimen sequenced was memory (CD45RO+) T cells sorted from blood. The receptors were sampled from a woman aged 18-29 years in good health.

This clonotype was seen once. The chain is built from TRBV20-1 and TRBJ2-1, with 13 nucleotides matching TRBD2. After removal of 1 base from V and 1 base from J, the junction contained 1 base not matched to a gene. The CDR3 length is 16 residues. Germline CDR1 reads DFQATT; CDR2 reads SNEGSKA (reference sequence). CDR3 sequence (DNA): TGCAGTGCTAGAGGACTAGCGGGAGGTTCCTACAATGAGCAGTTCTTC. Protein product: CSARGLAGGSYNEQFF.

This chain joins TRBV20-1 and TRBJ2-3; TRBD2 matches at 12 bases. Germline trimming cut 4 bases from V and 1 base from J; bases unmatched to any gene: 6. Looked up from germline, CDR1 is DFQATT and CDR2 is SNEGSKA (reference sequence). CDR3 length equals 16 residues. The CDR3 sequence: CSANPTSGGGTDTQYF. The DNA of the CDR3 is TGCAGTGCTAATCCGACTAGCGGGGGCGGCACAGATACGCAGTATTTT.

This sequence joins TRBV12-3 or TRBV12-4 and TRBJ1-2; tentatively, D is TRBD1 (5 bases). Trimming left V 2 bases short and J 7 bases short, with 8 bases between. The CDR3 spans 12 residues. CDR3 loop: CASSLNRSGYTF. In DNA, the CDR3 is TGTGCCAGCAGTTTAAACAGGTCTGGCTACACCTTC.

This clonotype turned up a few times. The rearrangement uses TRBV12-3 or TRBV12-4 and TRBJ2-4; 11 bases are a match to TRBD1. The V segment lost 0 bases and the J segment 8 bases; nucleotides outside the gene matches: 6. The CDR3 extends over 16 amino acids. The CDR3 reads CASSLADRDRGYIQYF. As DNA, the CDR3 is TGTGCCAGCAGTTTAGCGGACAGGGACAGGGGGTACATTCAGTACTTC.

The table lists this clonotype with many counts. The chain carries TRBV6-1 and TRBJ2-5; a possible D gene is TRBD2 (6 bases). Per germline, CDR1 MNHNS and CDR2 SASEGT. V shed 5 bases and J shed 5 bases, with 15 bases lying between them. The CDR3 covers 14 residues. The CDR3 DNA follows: TGTGCCAGCAGTCCCCAAGGAGGGAAGGAGACCCAGTACTTC. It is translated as CASSPQGGKETQYF.

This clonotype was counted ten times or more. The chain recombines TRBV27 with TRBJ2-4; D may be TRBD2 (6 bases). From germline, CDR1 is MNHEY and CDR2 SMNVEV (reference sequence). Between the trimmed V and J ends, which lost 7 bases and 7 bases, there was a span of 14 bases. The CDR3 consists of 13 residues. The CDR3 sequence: CASKQGGLNIQYF. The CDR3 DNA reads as TGTGCCAGCAAGCAGGGAGGCTTGAACATTCAGTACTTC.

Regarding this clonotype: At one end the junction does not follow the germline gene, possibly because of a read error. The CDR3 DNA reads TGTGCCGGCAGTGAACCGGGACAGGGGGCTGATACGCAGTATTTT. Residues: CAGSEPGQGADTQYF. The chain links TRBV6-1 to TRBJ2-3, with 12 bases lining up with TRBD1. Germline V gene data show CDR1 as MNHNS and CDR2 as SASEGT. This CDR3 has 15 amino acids.

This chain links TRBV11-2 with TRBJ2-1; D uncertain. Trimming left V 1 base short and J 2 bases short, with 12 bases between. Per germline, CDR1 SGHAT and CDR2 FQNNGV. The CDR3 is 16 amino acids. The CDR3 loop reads CASSLGIAATYNEQFF. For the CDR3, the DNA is TGTGCCAGCAGCTTAGGCATTGCGGCTACCTACAATGAGCAGTTCTTC.

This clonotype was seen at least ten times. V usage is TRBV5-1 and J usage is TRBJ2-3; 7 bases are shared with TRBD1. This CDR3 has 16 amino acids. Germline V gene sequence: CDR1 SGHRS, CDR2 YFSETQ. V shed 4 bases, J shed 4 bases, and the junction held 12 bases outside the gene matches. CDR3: CASSLLPERGPDTQYF. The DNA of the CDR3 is TGCGCCAGCAGCCTCCTCCCGGAGAGGGGGCCAGATACGCAGTATTTT.

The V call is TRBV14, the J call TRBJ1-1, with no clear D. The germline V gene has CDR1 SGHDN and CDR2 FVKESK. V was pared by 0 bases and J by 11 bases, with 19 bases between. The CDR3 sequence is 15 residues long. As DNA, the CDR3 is TGTGCCAGCAGCCAAGATCTCGGAGACCTCTCATTGGCTTTCTTT. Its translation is CASSQDLGDLSLAFF.

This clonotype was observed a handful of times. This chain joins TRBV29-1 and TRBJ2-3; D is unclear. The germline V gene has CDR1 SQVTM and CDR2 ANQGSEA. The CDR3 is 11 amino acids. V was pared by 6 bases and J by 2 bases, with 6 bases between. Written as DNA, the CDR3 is TGCAGCGTCGGCTTCACAGATACGCAGTATTTT. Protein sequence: CSVGFTDTQYF.

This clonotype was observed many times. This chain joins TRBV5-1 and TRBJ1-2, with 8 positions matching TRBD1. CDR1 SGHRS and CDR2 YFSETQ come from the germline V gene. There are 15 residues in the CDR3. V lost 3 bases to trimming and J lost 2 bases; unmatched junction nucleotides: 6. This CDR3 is CASSSQGARNYGYTF. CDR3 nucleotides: TGCGCCAGCAGCTCTCAGGGGGCTCGGAACTATGGCTACACCTTC.

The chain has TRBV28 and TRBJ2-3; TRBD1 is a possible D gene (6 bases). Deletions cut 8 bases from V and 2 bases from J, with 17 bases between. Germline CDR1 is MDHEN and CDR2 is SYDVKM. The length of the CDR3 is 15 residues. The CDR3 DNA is TGTGCCAGCCAGCAACCGGGACACCCCACAGATACGCAGTATTTT. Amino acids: CASQQPGHPTDTQYF.

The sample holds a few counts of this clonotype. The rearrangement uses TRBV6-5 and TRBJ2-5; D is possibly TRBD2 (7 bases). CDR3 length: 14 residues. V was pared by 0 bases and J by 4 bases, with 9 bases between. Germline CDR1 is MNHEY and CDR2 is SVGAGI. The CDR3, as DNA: TGTGCCAGCAGTTACTCCGGGGGGCGAGAGACCCAGTACTTC. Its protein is CASSYSGGRETQYF.

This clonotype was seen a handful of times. The CDR3 DNA reads as TGTGCCACACGCCGGGACCACAACACTGAAGCTTTCTTT. Translation: CATRRDHNTEAFF. The gene calls are TRBV2 and TRBJ1-1; tentatively, D is TRBD1 (5 bases). The germline V gene has CDR1 SNHLY and CDR2 FYNNEI. Trimming stripped 10 bases from V and 2 bases from J, with 14 bases between. This CDR3 is 13 amino acids long.

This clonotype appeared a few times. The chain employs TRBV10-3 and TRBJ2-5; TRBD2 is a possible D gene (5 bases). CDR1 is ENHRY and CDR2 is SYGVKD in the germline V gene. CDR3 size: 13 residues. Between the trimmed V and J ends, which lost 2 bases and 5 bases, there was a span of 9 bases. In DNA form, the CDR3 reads TGTGCCATCAGTGAGGGCCGCGGGGAGACCCAGTACTTC. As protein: CAISEGRGETQYF.

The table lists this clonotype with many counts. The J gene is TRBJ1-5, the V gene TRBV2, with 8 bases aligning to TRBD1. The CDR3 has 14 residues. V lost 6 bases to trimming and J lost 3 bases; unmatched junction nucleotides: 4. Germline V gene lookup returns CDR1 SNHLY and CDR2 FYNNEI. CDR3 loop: CASSQDRANQPQHF. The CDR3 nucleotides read TGTGCCAGCAGCCAGGACAGGGCCAATCAGCCCCAGCATTTT. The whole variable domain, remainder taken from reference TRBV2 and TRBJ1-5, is EPEVTQTPSHQVTQMGQEVILRCVPISNHLYFYWYRQILGQKVEFLVSFYNNEISEKSEIFDDQFSVERPDGSNFTLKIRSTKLEDSAMYFCASSQDRANQPQHFGDGTRLSIL.